A single sample is the source of the 27 T cell receptor beta chains below, sequenced in a study of T cells in Graves' hyperthyroidism and ophthalmopathy (dated by TCRdb to between 2018 and 2021). The library was obtained by multiplex PCR. The reads were generated on an Illumina HiSeq 2000. The TCR beta CDR3 regions were amplified from the RNA transcripts. The first round of RT-PCR for the TCR CDR3 was performed with the HTBI primer set and the Qiagen OneStep RT-PCR kit. Starting from the raw public reads, TCRdb applied fastp trimming at Q25, assembled clones with MiXCR and retained in-frame beta chains. Rows are unified per CDR3 protein, each entry keeping the most common DNA and genes. The sample yields tens of thousands of distinct CDR3 sequences; 49% were counted once. The ten largest clones capture 5.5% to 8% of the sample. The specimen was blood. Receptor source: a woman aged 45-65 years with Graves' hyperthyroidism that later progressed to Graves' ophthalmopathy.

Worth noting for this clonotype: A read error may be the cause here, since a much bigger clone is one base away. This is likely a read error, given that the CDR3 carries no conserved phenylalanine or tryptophan at its end. J is TRBJ2-5 and V is TRBV18, with D possibly matching TRBD2 (5 bases). V lost 3 bases and J lost 3, with 8 bases in between. The germline gives CDR1 KGHSH, CDR2 LQKENI. The CDR3 covers 13 residues. The CDR3 reads CASSPAGEETQYC. The CDR3 DNA follows: TGTGCCAGCTCACCGGCGGGTGAAGAGACCCAGTACTGC.

The chain couples TRBV5-1 to TRBJ2-7; unclear D gene. The V gene lost 0 bases and the J gene lost 4 bases, with 14 bases spanning the gap. Germline V gives CDR1 SGHRS, CDR2 YFSETQ. The CDR3 extends over 15 amino acids. Here the CDR3 reads CASSLEGGSTYEQYF. The CDR3, as DNA: TGCGCCAGCAGCTTGGAAGGCGGAAGCACTTACGAGCAGTACTTC.

The chain joins TRBV20-1 to TRBJ2-1, with 9 nucleotides matching TRBD2. This CDR3 has 15 amino acids. Trimming at V came to 3 bases and at J to 1 base, leaving 4 bases not matched to a gene. Germline-derived CDR1 and CDR2 are DFQATT and SNEGSKA (reference sequence). CDR3 in amino acids: CSASDLAGSYNEQFF. CDR3 coding DNA: TGCAGTGCTAGTGACCTAGCGGGGTCCTACAATGAGCAGTTCTTC.

In its sample, this clonotype was seen many times. The V gene is TRBV7-6, the J gene TRBJ2-2; a possible D gene is TRBD1 (6 bases). The CDR3 length is 16 residues. Germline V gene lookup returns CDR1 SGHVS and CDR2 FNYEAQ. V lost 4 bases and J 1 base, leaving 13 bases between the germline ends. DNA for the CDR3: TGTGCCAGCAGCTGGAGGACAGTCCAGAACACCGGGGAGCTGTTTTTT. This codes for CASSWRTVQNTGELFF.

This clonotype was counted at least ten times. The V call is TRBV4-2, the J call TRBJ2-5; possible D gene TRBD2, 6 bases. Trimming removed 0 bases from V and 5 bases from J, with 16 bases in between. The CDR3 runs to 16 residues. Germline V lookup: CDR1 LGHNA, CDR2 YNFKEQ. The CDR3 loop reads CASSQDITGVLETQYF. The CDR3 coding sequence is TGTGCCAGCAGCCAAGATATAACGGGAGTCTTGGAGACCCAGTACTTC.

The chain joins TRBV2 to TRBJ2-1; 10 bases are a match to TRBD1. Germline V gene lookup returns CDR1 SNHLY and CDR2 FYNNEI. V dropped 7 bases and J dropped 12; count of bases not matched to a gene: 12. The CDR3 covers 14 residues. The CDR3 is CASIMTGGADTQFF. CDR3 in DNA: TGTGCCAGCATCATGACAGGGGGCGCAGATACGCAGTTCTTC.

This clonotype is judged medium-sized (0.01 to 0.1%). The gene calls are TRBV29-1 and TRBJ2-5, with D hard to call. The CDR3 is 12 residues long. Germline assignment: CDR1 SQVTM and CDR2 ANQGSEA. V lost 3 bases to trimming and J lost 2 bases, with 7 bases between them. This CDR3 reads CSVETRQETQYF. In DNA, the CDR3 is TGCAGCGTTGAGACAAGACAAGAGACCCAGTACTTC.

With respect to this clonotype: Sequence at one end of the junction differs from germline and may be a read error. The chain recombines TRBV10-1 with TRBJ2-1; possible D gene TRBD2, 5 bases. CDR1 and CDR2 from the germline V gene are WNHNN and SYGVQD (reference sequence). The CDR3 is 17 amino acids. As DNA, the CDR3 is TGCGCCAGCAGTGAGCCGGGCGGGCCAGTGTACTACGATGAGCAGTTCTTC. Protein: CASSEPGGPVYYDEQFF.

The chain joins TRBV7-3 to TRBJ2-5; D is tentatively TRBD1 or TRBD2 (5 bases each). This CDR3 contains 17 residues. V was trimmed by 5 bases and J by 5 bases, leaving 24 bases between them. Germline CDR1 SGHTA, CDR2 FQGTGA. The CDR3 reads CASSPRRYSGAGETQYF. The CDR3 bases are TGTGCCAGCAGCCCCAGACGGTACTCTGGGGCGGGCGAGACCCAGTACTTC.

The genes are TRBV7-2 and TRBJ2-7; perhaps TRBD1 as D (6 bases). The V and J ends lost 5 bases and 8 bases respectively, with 13 bases between them. Per germline, CDR1 SGHTA and CDR2 FQGNSA. This CDR3 comprises 12 residues. The CDR3 loop is CASSRPGQQQYF. DNA of the CDR3: TGTGCCAGCAGCCGACCCGGACAGCAGCAGTACTTC.

This clonotype was seen only a few times. Its ends do not fully match the called genes, so a read error is possible. The V call is TRBV9, the J call TRBJ2-5; tentative D call: TRBD2 (5 bases). The CDR3 spans 13 residues. Germline CDR1 SGDLS, CDR2 YYNGEE. The chain's CDR3 is CASSRGSQETQYF. The CDR3 DNA reads TGTGCCAGCTCCCGTGGGAGTCAAGAGACCCAGTATTTC.

This clonotype was seen at least ten times. This chain uses TRBV2 with TRBJ1-2; D possibly corresponds to TRBD1 (5 bases). CDR3 length: 15 amino acids. The germline V gene encodes CDR1 SNHLY and CDR2 FYNNEI. The V end lost 2 bases, the J end lost 8 bases, and 18 bases lay between the germline ends. The CDR3 loop is CASSESKGRAWGYTF. The DNA for the CDR3 is TGTGCCAGCAGTGAATCGAAGGGGAGGGCGTGGGGCTACACCTTC.

This clonotype was seen many times. The CDR3 loop reads CASSQAQGGRQTGELFF. The CDR3 DNA reads as TGTGCCAGCAGCCAGGCTCAGGGCGGGAGACAAACCGGGGAGCTGTTTTTT. V gene TRBV4-2 combines with J gene TRBJ2-2; TRBD2 matches at 7 bases. Trimming removed 3 bases from V and 5 bases from J; junction bases left unmatched: 12. The germline V gene encodes CDR1 LGHNA and CDR2 YNFKEQ. There are 17 residues in the CDR3.

This clonotype was counted ten times or more. The rearrangement links TRBV7-9 to TRBJ1-1; TRBD1 matches 8 bases. CDR1 SEHNR and CDR2 FQNEAQ come from the germline V gene (reference sequence). This CDR3 contains 13 residues. J was trimmed by 4 bases and V by 6 bases; bases with no gene match: 4. CDR3 protein: CASSSTGVTEAFF. CDR3 bases: TGTGCCAGCAGTTCGACAGGGGTCACTGAAGCTTTCTTT.

In regard to this clonotype: At one boundary the junction diverges from the germline segment, which might be a read error. The rearrangement links TRBV7-7 to TRBJ2-1; 7 positions match TRBD2. This CDR3 spans 14 amino acids. From germline, CDR1 is SSHAT and CDR2 FNYEAQ (reference sequence). The CDR3: CASSLGGPDNEQFF. The CDR3 region has the DNA TGTGCTAGCAGCTTGGGAGGGCCCGACAATGAGCAGTTCTTC.

The chain recombines TRBV7-6 with TRBJ2-1, with D tentatively TRBD1 (6 bases). Per the germline V gene, CDR1 is SGHVS and CDR2 is FNYEAQ. CDR3 length equals 18 residues. V was pared by 5 bases and J by 10 bases, with 30 bases between. The chain's CDR3 is CASSHIEGLQGTTGEQFF. The DNA of the CDR3 is TGTGCCAGCAGCCACATAGAGGGGTTACAGGGTACCACCGGGGAGCAGTTCTTC.

V gene TRBV12-3 or TRBV12-4 combines with J gene TRBJ1-1; 7 bases line up with TRBD1. The J segment lost 1 base and the V segment lost 4 bases, leaving 3 bases of the junction unmatched. This CDR3 has 14 residues. The CDR3 nucleotides read TGTGCCAGCAGTTCCGGGACAGAGAACACTGAAGCTTTCTTT. This sequence encodes CASSSGTENTEAFF.

The J gene is TRBJ1-5, the V gene TRBV12-3 or TRBV12-4; weak D call: TRBD1 (6 bases). The CDR3 has 11 residues. V was trimmed by 4 bases and J by 14 bases, leaving 12 bases between them. The CDR3 loop reads CASSWGDNEHF. CDR3 DNA sequence: TGTGCCAGCAGTTGGGGGGACAATGAGCATTTT.

This clonotype was observed at least ten times. The chain recombines TRBV5-4 with TRBJ2-1; the D is unclear. Germline lookup yields CDR1 SGHNT and CDR2 YYREEE (reference sequence). Trimming took off 4 bases at V and 0 bases at J, with 20 bases between the two ends. The CDR3 is 18 residues long. The CDR3, as DNA: TGTGCCAGCAGCCCTACCCCGGGCGGCGCGAACTCCTACAATGAGCAGTTCTTC. Translated: CASSPTPGGANSYNEQFF.

The chain recombines TRBV6-6 with TRBJ2-3; TRBD2 aligns across 8 bases. J lost 6 bases, V lost 9 bases, and 2 bases had no gene match. CDR1 is MNHNY, CDR2 SVGAGI, per germline (reference sequence). The CDR3 contains 11 residues. CDR3 region: CASSGGDTQYF. Here the CDR3 DNA reads TGTGCCAGTTCGGGGGGGGATACGCAGTATTTT.

The chain is built from TRBV20-1 and TRBJ2-1; a weak D match, TRBD2 (5 bases). The V and J ends lost 5 bases and 8 bases respectively, with 13 bases between them. The CDR3 has 12 residues. Germline V gene data show CDR1 as DFQATT and CDR2 as SNEGSKA (reference sequence). The CDR3 spells CSADKGEDEQFF. CDR3 sequence (DNA): TGCAGTGCTGATAAGGGAGAGGATGAGCAGTTCTTC.

This clonotype has a count of ten or more. The chain joins TRBV9 to TRBJ2-6, with D possibly TRBD2 on 5 matching bases. The CDR3 runs to 14 residues. CDR1 is SGDLS and CDR2 is YYNGEE in the germline V gene. Deletions cut 5 bases from V and 3 bases from J, with 9 bases between. The CDR3 sequence is CASRRTGGANVLTF. DNA of the CDR3: TGTGCCAGCAGAAGGACTGGTGGGGCCAACGTCCTGACTTTC.

This clonotype came up many times. The chain joins TRBV6-1 to TRBJ1-5; a weak D match, TRBD1 (5 bases). The CDR3 has 15 amino acids. V lost 4 bases to trimming and J lost 0 bases, with 10 bases between them. Germline CDR1 and CDR2: MNHNS and SASEGT. CDR3 loop: CASSAGINSNQPQHF. The CDR3 nucleotides are TGTGCCAGCAGTGCAGGGATTAATAGCAATCAGCCCCAGCATTTT.

This clonotype was seen at least ten times. The CDR3 region is CAWSKTPTYNEQFF. As DNA, the CDR3 is TGTGCCTGGAGTAAGACACCAACCTACAATGAGCAGTTCTTC. The chain uses TRBV30 and TRBJ2-1; D unresolved. CDR3 size: 14 residues. Germline loops: CDR1 GTSNPN, CDR2 SVGIG (reference sequence). V was cut by 2 bases and J by 2 bases, with 10 bases left in between.

The chain uses TRBV29-1 and TRBJ2-7, with D maybe TRBD1 (5 bases). The CDR3 spans 14 residues. V gave up 5 bases and J gave up 5 bases, with 19 bases separating them. CDR1 and CDR2 from the germline V gene are SQVTM and ANQGSEA. CDR3 coding DNA: TGCAGCGTTTCTGAGGACACCAGTTCCAACGAGCAGTACTTC. Amino acid sequence: CSVSEDTSSNEQYF.

The chain combines TRBV20-1 with TRBJ2-7; 8 bases fit TRBD2. This CDR3 is built from 14 residues. The V gene end was trimmed by 6 bases and the J gene end by 1 base; junction bases not matched to a gene: 8. The germline gives CDR1 DFQATT, CDR2 SNEGSKA (reference sequence). The CDR3 DNA sequence: TGCAGTGCCAGCGAGCCTAGCGGGTCCTACGAGCAGTACTTC. Residues: CSASEPSGSYEQYF.

Remarks on this clonotype: The germline gene is not matched at one end of the junction; a read error may be the cause. The chain has TRBV7-3 and TRBJ2-2, with a weak D call TRBD2 (5 bases). The CDR3 has 13 amino acids. Germline V gene data show CDR1 as SGHTA and CDR2 as FQGTGA. The CDR3 spells CASSLGFSGELSF. The CDR3 DNA is TGTGCCAGCAGTCTTGGTTTCTCCGGGGAGCTGTCTTTT.